Described below is a single TCR beta chain sequence and its context. The table came from immunoSEQ multiplex PCR; TCRdb's copy has only in-frame clones and leaves some out. The repertoire has 400,000 or so clones, about 90% of them found once; the top ten carry about 0.6%. Germline assignment: CDR1 MDHEN and CDR2 SYDVKM. This CDR3 comprises 12 residues. V dropped 8 bases and J dropped 0 bases, with 8 bases sitting between them. The source of the sample is a study of blood T cell repertoires in COVID-19. The chain recombines TRBV28 with TRBJ2-7; D perhaps matches TRBD2 (5 bases). Specimen: PBMCs or T cells enriched from blood (not recorded which). This TCR derives from a man aged 18 to 30 who had recovered from COVID-19. The CDR3 DNA follows: TGTGCCAGCGGGGAGATCTCCTACGAGCAGTACTTC. Translation: CASGEISYEQYF.